This T cell receptor beta chain came from a study of T cells in Graves' hyperthyroidism and ophthalmopathy. The V and J ends lost 5 bases and 4 bases respectively, with 23 bases between them. This CDR3 has 17 residues. TCR beta CDR3 region amplification was performed from RNA transcripts. Initially, a first-round RT-PCR of the TCR CDR3 employed the HTBI primer set. Via MiXCR, TCRdb re-called the multiplex PCR reads, giving one row per CDR3 protein. The data show fewer than 650,000 distinct CDR3 sequences, 14% seen once. This clonotype was observed many times. Sequenced sample: blood. This clonotype was sampled from a woman aged 25 to 45 with Graves' hyperthyroidism that later progressed to Graves' ophthalmopathy. This sequence joins TRBV12-3 or TRBV12-4 and TRBJ1-2, with a tentative D call TRBD1 (5 bases). The CDR3 loop reads CASSTFAGPLTIYGYTF. As DNA, the CDR3 is TGTGCCAGCAGTACCTTTGCAGGGCCCCTAACGATCTATGGCTACACCTTC.